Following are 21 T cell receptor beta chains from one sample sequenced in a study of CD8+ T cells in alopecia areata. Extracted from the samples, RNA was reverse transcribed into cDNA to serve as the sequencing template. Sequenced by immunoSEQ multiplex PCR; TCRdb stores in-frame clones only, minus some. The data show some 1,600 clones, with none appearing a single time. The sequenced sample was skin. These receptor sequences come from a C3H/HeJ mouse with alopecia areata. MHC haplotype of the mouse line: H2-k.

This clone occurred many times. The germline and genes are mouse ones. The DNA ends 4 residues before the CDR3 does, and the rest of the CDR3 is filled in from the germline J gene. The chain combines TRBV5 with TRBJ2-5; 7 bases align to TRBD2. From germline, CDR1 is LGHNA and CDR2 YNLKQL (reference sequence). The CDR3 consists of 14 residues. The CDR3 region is CASSPRGGRDTQYF. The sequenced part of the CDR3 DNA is TGTGCCAGCAGCCCCCGTGGGGGGAGGGAC.

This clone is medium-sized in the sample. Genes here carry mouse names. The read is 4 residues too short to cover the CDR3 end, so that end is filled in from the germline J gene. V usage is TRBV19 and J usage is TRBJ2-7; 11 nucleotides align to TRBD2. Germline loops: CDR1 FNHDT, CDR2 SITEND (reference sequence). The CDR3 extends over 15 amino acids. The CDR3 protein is CASSSTGTGGYEQYF. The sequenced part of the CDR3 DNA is TGTGCCAGCAGTTCCACCGGGACTGGGGGTTAT.

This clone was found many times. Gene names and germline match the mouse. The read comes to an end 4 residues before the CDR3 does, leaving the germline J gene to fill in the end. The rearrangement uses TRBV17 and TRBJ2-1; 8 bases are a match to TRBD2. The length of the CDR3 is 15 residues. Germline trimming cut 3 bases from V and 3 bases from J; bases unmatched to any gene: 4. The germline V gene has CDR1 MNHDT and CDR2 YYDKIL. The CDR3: CASSRLGGLYAEQFF. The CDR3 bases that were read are TGTGCTAGCAGTAGGCTGGGGGGCCTCTATGCT.

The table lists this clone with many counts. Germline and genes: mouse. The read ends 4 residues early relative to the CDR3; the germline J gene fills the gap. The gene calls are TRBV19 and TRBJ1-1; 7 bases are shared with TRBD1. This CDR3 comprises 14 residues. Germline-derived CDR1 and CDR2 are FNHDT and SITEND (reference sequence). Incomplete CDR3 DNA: TGTGCCAGCAGTATAGCACAGGGGAGGACA. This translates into CASSIAQGRT. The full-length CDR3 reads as CASSIAQGRTEVFF.

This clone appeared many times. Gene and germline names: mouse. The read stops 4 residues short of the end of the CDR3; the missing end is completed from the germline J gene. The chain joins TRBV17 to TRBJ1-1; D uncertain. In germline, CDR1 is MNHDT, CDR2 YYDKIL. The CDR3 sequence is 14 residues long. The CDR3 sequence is CASSRDNNWGEVFF. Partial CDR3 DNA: TGTGCTAGCAGTAGAGATAATAACTGGGGA.

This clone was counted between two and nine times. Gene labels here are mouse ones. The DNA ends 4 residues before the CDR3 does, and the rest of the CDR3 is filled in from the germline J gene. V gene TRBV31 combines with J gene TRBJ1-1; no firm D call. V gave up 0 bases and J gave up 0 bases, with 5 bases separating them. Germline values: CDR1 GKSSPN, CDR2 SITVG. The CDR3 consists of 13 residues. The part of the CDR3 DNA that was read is TGTGCCTGGAGTCTTACACCAAACACA. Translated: CAWSLTPNT. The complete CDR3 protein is CAWSLTPNTEVFF.

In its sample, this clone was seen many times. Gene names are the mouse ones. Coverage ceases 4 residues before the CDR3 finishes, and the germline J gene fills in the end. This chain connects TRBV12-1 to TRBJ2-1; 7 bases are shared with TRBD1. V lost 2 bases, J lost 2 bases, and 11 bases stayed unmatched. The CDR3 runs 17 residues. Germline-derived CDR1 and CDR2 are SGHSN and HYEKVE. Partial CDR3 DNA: TGTGCCAGCTCTCCTTCTTCAACAGGGGAGGACTATGCT. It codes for CASSPSSTGEDYA. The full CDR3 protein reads CASSPSSTGEDYAEQFF.

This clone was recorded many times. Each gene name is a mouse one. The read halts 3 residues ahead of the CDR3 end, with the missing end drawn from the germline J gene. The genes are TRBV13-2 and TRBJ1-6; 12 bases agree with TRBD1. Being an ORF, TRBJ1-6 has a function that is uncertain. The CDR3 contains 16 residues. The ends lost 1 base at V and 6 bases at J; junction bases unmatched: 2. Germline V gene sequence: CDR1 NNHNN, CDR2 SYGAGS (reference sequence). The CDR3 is CASGDLGQGANSPLYF. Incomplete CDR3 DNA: TGTGCCAGCGGTGATCTGGGACAGGGGGCTAATTCGCCC.

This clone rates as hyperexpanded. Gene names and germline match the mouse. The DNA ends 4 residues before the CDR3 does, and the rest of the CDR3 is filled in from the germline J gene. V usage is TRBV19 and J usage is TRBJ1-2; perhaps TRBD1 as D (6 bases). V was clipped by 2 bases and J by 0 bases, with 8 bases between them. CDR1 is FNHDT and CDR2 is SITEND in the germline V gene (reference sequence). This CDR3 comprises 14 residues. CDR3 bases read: TGTGCCAGCAGTATGGGACAAACAAACTCC. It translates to CASSMGQTNS. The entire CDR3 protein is CASSMGQTNSDYTF.

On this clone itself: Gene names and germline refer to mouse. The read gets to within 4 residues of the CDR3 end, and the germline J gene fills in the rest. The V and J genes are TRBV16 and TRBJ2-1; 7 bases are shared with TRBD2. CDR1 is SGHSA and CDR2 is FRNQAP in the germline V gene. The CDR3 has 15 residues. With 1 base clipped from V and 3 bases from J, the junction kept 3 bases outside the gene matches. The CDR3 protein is CASSLAWGFYAEQFF. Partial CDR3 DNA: TGTGCAAGCAGCTTAGCCTGGGGGTTCTATGCT.

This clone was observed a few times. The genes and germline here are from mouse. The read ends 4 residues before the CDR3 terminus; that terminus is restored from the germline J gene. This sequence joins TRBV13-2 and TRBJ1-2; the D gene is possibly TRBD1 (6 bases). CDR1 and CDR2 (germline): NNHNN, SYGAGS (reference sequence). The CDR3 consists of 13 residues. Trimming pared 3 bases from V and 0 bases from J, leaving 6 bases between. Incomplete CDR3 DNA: TGTGCCAGCGGTGGGACAGCAAACTCC. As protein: CASGGTANS. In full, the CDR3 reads CASGGTANSDYTF.

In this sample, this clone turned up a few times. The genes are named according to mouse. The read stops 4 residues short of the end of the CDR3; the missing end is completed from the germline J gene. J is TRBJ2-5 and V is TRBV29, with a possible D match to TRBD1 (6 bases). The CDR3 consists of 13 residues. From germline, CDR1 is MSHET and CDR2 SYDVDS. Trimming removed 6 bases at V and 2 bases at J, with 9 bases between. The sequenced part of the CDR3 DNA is TGTGCTAGCAGGGACAGTGGCCAAGAC. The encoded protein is CASRDSGQD. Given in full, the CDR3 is CASRDSGQDTQYF.

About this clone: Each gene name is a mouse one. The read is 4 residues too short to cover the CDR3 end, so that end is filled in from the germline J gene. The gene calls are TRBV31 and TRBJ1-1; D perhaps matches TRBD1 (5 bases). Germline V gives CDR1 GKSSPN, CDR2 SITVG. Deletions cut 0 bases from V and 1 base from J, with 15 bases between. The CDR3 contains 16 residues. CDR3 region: CAWSLGRPGKNTEVFF. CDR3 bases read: TGTGCCTGGAGTCTAGGAAGGCCAGGGAAAAACACA.

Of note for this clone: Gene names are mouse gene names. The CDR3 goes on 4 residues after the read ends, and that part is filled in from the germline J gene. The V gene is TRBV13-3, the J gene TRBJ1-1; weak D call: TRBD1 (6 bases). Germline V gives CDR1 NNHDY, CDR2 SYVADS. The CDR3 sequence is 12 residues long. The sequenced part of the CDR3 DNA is TGTGCCAGCACTGGGGGGGCGCGA. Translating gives CASTGGAR. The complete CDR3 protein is CASTGGAREVFF.

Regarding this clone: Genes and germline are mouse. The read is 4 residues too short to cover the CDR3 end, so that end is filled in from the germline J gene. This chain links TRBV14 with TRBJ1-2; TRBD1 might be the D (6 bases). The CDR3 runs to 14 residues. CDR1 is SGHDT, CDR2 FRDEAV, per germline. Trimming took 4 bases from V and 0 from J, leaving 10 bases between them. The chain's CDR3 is CASSMGQTNSDYTF. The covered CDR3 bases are TGTGCCAGCAGTATGGGACAAACAAACTCC.

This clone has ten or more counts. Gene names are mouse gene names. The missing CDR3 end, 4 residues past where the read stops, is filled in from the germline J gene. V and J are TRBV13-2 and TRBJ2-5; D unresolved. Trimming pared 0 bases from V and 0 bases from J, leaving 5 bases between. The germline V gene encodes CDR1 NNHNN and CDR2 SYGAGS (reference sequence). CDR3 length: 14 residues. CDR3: CASGDDNNQDTQYF. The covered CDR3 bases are TGTGCCAGCGGTGATGACAATAACCAAGAC.

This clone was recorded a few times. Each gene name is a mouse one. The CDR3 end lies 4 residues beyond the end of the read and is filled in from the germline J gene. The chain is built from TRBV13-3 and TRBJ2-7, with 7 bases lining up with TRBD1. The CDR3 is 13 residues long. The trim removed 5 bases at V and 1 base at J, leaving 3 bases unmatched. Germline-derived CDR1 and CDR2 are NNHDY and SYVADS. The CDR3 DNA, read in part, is TGTGCCAGCAGGGTGGGACAGTCCTAT. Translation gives CASRVGQSY. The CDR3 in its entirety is CASRVGQSYEQYF.

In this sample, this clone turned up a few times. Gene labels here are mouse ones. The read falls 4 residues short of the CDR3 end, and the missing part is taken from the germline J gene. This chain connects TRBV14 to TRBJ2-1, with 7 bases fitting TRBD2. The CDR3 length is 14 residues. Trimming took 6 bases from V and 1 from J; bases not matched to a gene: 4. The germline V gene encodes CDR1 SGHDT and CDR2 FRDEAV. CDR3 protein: CASTGGVNYAEQFF. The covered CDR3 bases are TGTGCCAGCACCGGGGGGGTGAACTATGCT.

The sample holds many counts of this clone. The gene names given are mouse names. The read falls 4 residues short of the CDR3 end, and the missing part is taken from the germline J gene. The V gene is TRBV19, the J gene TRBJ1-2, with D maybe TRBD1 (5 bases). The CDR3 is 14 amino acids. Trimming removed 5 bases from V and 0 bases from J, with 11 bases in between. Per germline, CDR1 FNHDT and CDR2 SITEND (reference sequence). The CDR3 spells CASSPDSANSDYTF. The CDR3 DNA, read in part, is TGTGCCAGCAGCCCCGACAGTGCAAACTCC.

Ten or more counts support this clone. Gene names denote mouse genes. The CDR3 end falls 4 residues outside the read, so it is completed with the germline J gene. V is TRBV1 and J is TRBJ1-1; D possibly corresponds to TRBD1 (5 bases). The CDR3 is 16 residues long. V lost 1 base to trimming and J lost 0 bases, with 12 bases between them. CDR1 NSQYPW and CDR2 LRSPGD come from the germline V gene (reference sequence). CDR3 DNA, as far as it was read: TGCACCTGCAGTGCAGGCTATGGGGGAACAAACACA. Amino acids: CTCSAGYGGTNT. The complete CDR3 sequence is CTCSAGYGGTNTEVFF.

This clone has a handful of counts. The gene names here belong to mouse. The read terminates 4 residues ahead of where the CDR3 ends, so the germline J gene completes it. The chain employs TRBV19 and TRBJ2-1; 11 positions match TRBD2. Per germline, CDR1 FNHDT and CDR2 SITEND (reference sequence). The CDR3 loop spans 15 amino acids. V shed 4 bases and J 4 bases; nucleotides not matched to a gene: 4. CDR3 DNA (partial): TGTGCCAGCAGTCCACGGGACTGGGGGTATGCT. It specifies CASSPRDWGYA. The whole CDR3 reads CASSPRDWGYAEQFF.